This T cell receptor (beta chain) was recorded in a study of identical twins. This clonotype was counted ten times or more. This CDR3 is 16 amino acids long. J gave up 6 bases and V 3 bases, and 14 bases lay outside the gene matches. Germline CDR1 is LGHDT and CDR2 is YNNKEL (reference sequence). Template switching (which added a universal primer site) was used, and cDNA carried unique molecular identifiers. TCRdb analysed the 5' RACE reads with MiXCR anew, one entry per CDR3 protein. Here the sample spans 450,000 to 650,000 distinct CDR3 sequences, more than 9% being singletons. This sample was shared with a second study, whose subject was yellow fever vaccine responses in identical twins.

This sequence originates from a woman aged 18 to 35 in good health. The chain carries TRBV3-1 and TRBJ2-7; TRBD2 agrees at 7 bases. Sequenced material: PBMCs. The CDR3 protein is CASSQSYGGKWGEQYF. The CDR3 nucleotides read TGTGCCAGCAGCCAGTCCTACGGGGGGAAGTGGGGCGAGCAGTACTTC.